The clone carrying this T cell receptor (beta chain) has at least ten counts. Stated time point: longitudinal time-point 2. The study built unsorted libraries from 2 million PBMCs kept at -80 C. TCRdb analysed the 5' RACE reads with MiXCR anew, one entry per CDR3 protein. The data show approximately 89,000 distinct CDR3 sequences, with about 13% seen just once and 5% held by the top ten. These data come from a study of neurological immune-mediated disorders. The germline V and J ends were trimmed by 4 bases and 2 bases, with 14 bases remaining between them. The germline gives CDR1 MGHRA, CDR2 YSYEKL. The CDR3 runs 15 residues.

The genes are TRBV4-1 and TRBJ1-2; the D is unclear. This clonotype was sampled from a female donor with HTLV-1-associated myelopathy (HAM/TSP). Sequenced material: PBMCs. The CDR3: CASSLQQGNNYGYTF. DNA of the CDR3: TGCGCCAGCAGCCTACAACAAGGGAACAACTATGGCTACACCTTC.